These 26 T cell receptor beta chains originate from one sample sequenced in a study of cytomegalovirus exposure and HLA in healthy donors. This PCR relied on a set of 60 Vbeta primers and 13 Jbeta primers. Generated by immunoSEQ multiplex PCR, the TCRdb table keeps only in-frame clones and is missing some. The sample shows around 200,000 clones, around 86% of them seen only once. Specimen: PBMCs. The source is a middle-aged woman in good health and CMV-seronegative.

This clone was observed a single time. The CDR3 is CASSSAGNEQFF. CDR3 bases: TGTGCCAGCAGCTCCGCCGGCAATGAGCAGTTCTTC. The rearrangement links TRBV5-4 to TRBJ2-1, with no clear D. The CDR3 sequence is 12 residues long. Germline CDR1 SGHNT, CDR2 YYREEE (reference sequence). Between the trimmed V and J ends, which lost 3 bases and 6 bases, there was a span of 7 bases. Together with reference TRBV5-4 and TRBJ2-1, the CDR3 gives the full variable domain: ETGVTQSPTHLIKTRGQQVTLRCSSQSGHNTVSWYQQALGQGPQFIFQYYREEENGRGNFPPRFSGLQFPNYSSELNVNALELDDSALYLCASSSAGNEQFFGPGTRLTVL.

CDR3: CAWTRSGEAFF. Here the CDR3 DNA reads TGTGCCTGGACAAGGTCAGGGGAAGCTTTCTTT. The rearrangement uses TRBV30 and TRBJ1-1; weak D call: TRBD1 (5 bases). CDR1 is GTSNPN and CDR2 is SVGIG in the germline V gene (reference sequence). The ends were cut back, 4 bases at V and 8 bases at J, with 11 bases in the middle. There are 11 residues in the CDR3.

The gene calls are TRBV7-3 and TRBJ1-1, with D unclear. Germline assignment: CDR1 SGHTA and CDR2 FQGTGA. This CDR3 region has 13 residues. V was trimmed by 3 bases and J by 8 bases, leaving 13 bases between them. CDR3 DNA sequence: TGTGCCAGCAGCTTCCAGATCTCCGGGGAAGCTTTCTTT. Translated: CASSFQISGEAFF.

This clone was seen more than once but under ten times. The chain has TRBV5-1 and TRBJ2-7; TRBD2 might be the D (6 bases). CDR3 length: 14 amino acids. Per germline, CDR1 SGHRS and CDR2 YFSETQ. Trimming shortened V by 4 bases and J by 6 bases, and 17 bases separated the two germline ends. The CDR3 DNA follows: TGCGCCAGCAGCCCTCGGGACTTAGCCGGCGAGCAGTACTTC. Protein sequence: CASSPRDLAGEQYF.

The chain is built from TRBV7-2 and TRBJ1-4; 7 nucleotides align to TRBD1. Trimming at V came to 2 bases and at J to 4 bases, leaving 7 bases not matched to a gene. The V gene's germline CDR1 is SGHTA and CDR2 FQGNSA. The CDR3 is 16 amino acids. For the CDR3, the DNA is TGTGCCAGCAGCTTAAAGGGGGCGTATGGTAATGAAAAACTGTTTTTT. It encodes CASSLKGAYGNEKLFF. The entire variable domain, with the rest obtained from reference TRBV7-2 and TRBJ1-4, is as follows: GAGVSQSPSNKVTEKGKDVELRCDPISGHTALYWYRQSLGQGLEFLIYFQGNSAPDKSGLPSDRFSAERTGGSVSTLTIQRTQQEDSAVYLCASSLKGAYGNEKLFFGSGTQLSVL.

V is TRBV27 and J is TRBJ1-5, with D unclear. V lost 3 bases and J lost 6, with 6 bases in between. Germline CDR1 and CDR2: MNHEY and SMNVEV (reference sequence). CDR3 length: 12 residues. The CDR3 protein is CASSFPGQPQHF. The CDR3 DNA reads as TGTGCCAGCAGTTTTCCCGGTCAGCCCCAGCATTTT.

The chain is built from TRBV19 and TRBJ2-7, with 7 bases aligning to TRBD1. The CDR3 runs 13 residues. Germline CDR1 LNHDA, CDR2 SQIVND (reference sequence). V was clipped by 7 bases and J by 3 bases; unmatched bases: 6. CDR3 sequence reads: CASNGQESYEQYF. CDR3 DNA sequence: TGTGCCAGTAACGGACAGGAAAGCTACGAGCAGTACTTC.

The V gene is TRBV2, the J gene TRBJ2-2, with a tentative D call TRBD1 (6 bases). This CDR3 is 13 amino acids long. CDR1 SNHLY and CDR2 FYNNEI come from the germline V gene. V dropped 7 bases and J dropped 2 bases, with 8 bases sitting between them. CDR3 loop: CASKGVNTGELFF. Here the CDR3 DNA reads TGTGCCAGCAAGGGGGTAAACACCGGGGAGCTGTTTTTT.

The CDR3 coding sequence is TGTGCCAGCAGCGGCGCGACAGGGGCGATGAACAATGAGCAGTTCTTC. Encoded protein: CASSGATGAMNNEQFF. The V call is TRBV28, the J call TRBJ2-1, with TRBD1 matching 8 bases. The germline V gene encodes CDR1 MDHEN and CDR2 SYDVKM. The CDR3 runs 16 residues. The junction had 12 bases not matched to a gene; V was cut back by 6 bases and J by 5 bases.

This clone was detected only a few times. The V call is TRBV6-6, the J call TRBJ2-2, with D perhaps TRBD2 (5 bases). This CDR3 has 15 residues. V dropped 5 bases and J dropped 0 bases, with 10 bases sitting between them. The V gene's germline CDR1 is MNHNY and CDR2 SVGAGI (reference sequence). The CDR3 region is CASSRTAANTGELFF. The CDR3 nucleotides read TGTGCCAGCAGTCGGACTGCCGCGAACACCGGGGAGCTGTTTTTT.

The chain combines TRBV9 with TRBJ2-2; 9 bases align to TRBD2. The CDR3 runs 16 residues. Trimming removed 3 bases from V and 4 bases from J; junction bases left unmatched: 7. Germline CDR1 SGDLS, CDR2 YYNGEE. The CDR3 spells CASSDIAGAGTGELFF. In DNA, the CDR3 is TGTGCCAGCAGCGACATAGCGGGAGCGGGCACCGGGGAGCTGTTTTTT.

J is TRBJ2-3 and V is TRBV5-1, with 8 bases that match TRBD2. The CDR3 contains 14 residues. Germline V gene data show CDR1 as SGHRS and CDR2 as YFSETQ. V shed 0 bases, J shed 5 bases, and the junction held 2 bases outside the gene matches. In nucleotides, the CDR3 is TGCGCCAGCAGCTTGGTCGGGGGGGTAGATACGCAGTATTTT. This gives the protein CASSLVGGVDTQYF.

The chain uses TRBV2 and TRBJ2-1; 15 nucleotides agree with TRBD2. The trim removed 6 bases at V and 0 bases at J, leaving 9 bases unmatched. CDR1 is SNHLY and CDR2 is FYNNEI in the germline V gene. The CDR3 consists of 19 residues. DNA of the CDR3: TGTGCCAGCAGGTTGGGACTAGCGGGAGGAGGGGGCTCCTACAATGAGCAGTTCTTC. The encoded protein is CASRLGLAGGGGSYNEQFF.

The CDR3 nucleotides read TGTGCCTGGGGGCCCGGTGGGAATTCACCCCTCCACTTT. Translating gives CAWGPGGNSPLHF. This sequence joins TRBV30 and TRBJ1-6, with D hard to call. The germline V and J ends were trimmed by 5 bases and 7 bases, with 12 bases remaining between them. The germline V gene encodes CDR1 GTSNPN and CDR2 SVGIG (reference sequence). The CDR3 has 13 amino acids.

The V and J genes are TRBV4-1 and TRBJ2-5; TRBD2 matches 9 bases. Germline-derived CDR1 and CDR2 are MGHRA and YSYEKL. The V segment lost 0 bases and the J segment 7 bases; nucleotides outside the gene matches: 9. The CDR3 length is 16 residues. The CDR3 DNA follows: TGCGCCAGCAGCCAAGAACTACTAGCGGGTTACGGGACCCAGTACTTC. It encodes CASSQELLAGYGTQYF.

The V gene is TRBV5-1, the J gene TRBJ2-3; D call uncertain. The CDR3 extends over 12 amino acids. Germline CDR1 reads SGHRS; CDR2 reads YFSETQ. V dropped 4 bases and J dropped 2 bases, with 5 bases sitting between them. CDR3 sequence: CASSLYTDTQYF. The DNA of the CDR3 is TGCGCCAGCAGCCTATACACAGATACGCAGTATTTT.

CDR3 protein: CASSPRGEDEKLFF. The CDR3 bases are TGTGCCAGCAGTCCAAGAGGGGAGGATGAAAAACTGTTTTTT. V gene TRBV27 combines with J gene TRBJ1-4; D may be TRBD1 (5 bases). Looked up from germline, CDR1 is MNHEY and CDR2 is SMNVEV (reference sequence). The CDR3 extends over 14 amino acids. V was trimmed by 5 bases and J by 6 bases, leaving 13 bases between them.

V usage is TRBV5-1 and J usage is TRBJ2-1; 7 bases match TRBD1. The CDR3 contains 18 residues. In germline, CDR1 is SGHRS, CDR2 YFSETQ. Trimming cost V 4 bases and J 6 bases; bases outside gene matches: 19. CDR3: CASSPGPMTGMGSNEQFF. In nucleotides, the CDR3 is TGCGCCAGCAGCCCTGGCCCAATGACAGGGATGGGTAGCAATGAGCAGTTCTTC. Combining the CDR3 with reference TRBV5-1 and TRBJ2-1 gives the whole variable domain KAGVTQTPRYLIKTRGQQVTLSCSPISGHRSVSWYQQTPGQGLQFLFEYFSETQRNKGNFPGRFSGRQFSNSRSEMNVSTLELGDSALYLCASSPGPMTGMGSNEQFFGPGTRLTVL.

The V gene is TRBV7-9, the J gene TRBJ1-4; 9 bases are a match to TRBD1. The CDR3 covers 18 residues. Germline V lookup: CDR1 SEHNR, CDR2 FQNEAQ (reference sequence). V gave up 3 bases and J gave up 3 bases; unmatched junction bases: 11. The CDR3 loop is CASSFTFTGGDPNEKLFF. The CDR3 DNA reads as TGTGCCAGCAGCTTTACCTTCACAGGGGGCGACCCTAATGAAAAACTGTTTTTT. The complete variable domain, with remaining parts taken from reference TRBV7-9 and TRBJ1-4, reads DTGVSQNPRHKITKRGQNVTFRCDPISEHNRLYWYRQTLGQGPEFLTYFQNEAQLEKSRLLSDRFSAERPKGSFSTLEIQRTEQGDSAMYLCASSFTFTGGDPNEKLFFGSGTQLSVL.

The chain uses TRBV6-1 and TRBJ2-3; D gene ambiguous. With 3 bases removed from V and 4 bases from J, the gap between germline ends came to 14 bases. Germline V gives CDR1 MNHNS, CDR2 SASEGT. This CDR3 has 15 amino acids. For the CDR3, the DNA is TGTGCCAGCAGTGAGTTGGTCCGGAGACCAGATACGCAGTATTTT. Protein product: CASSELVRRPDTQYF.

This CDR3 is CASSIRAGLFYEQYF. CDR3 nucleotides: TGTGCCAGTAGTATCCGGGCAGGGTTGTTCTACGAGCAGTACTTC. V is TRBV19 and J is TRBJ2-7; perhaps TRBD1 as D (5 bases). This CDR3 comprises 15 residues. In germline, CDR1 is LNHDA, CDR2 SQIVND (reference sequence). V shed 3 bases and J shed 3 bases, with 15 bases lying between them.

This sequence joins TRBV4-1 and TRBJ1-4, with D unclear. Trimming removed 6 bases at V and 0 bases at J, with 14 bases between. The CDR3 has 16 residues. CDR1 is MGHRA, CDR2 YSYEKL, per germline. The CDR3, as DNA: TGCGCCAGCAGTTTCGTTCCTTCTGCAACTAATGAAAAACTGTTTTTT. Protein: CASSFVPSATNEKLFF.

The V gene is TRBV18, the J gene TRBJ2-3; D gene unclear. The germline V gene has CDR1 KGHSH and CDR2 LQKENI. The CDR3 spans 15 residues. The V and J ends lost 2 bases and 2 bases respectively, with 11 bases between them. CDR3 protein: CASSPGLRTTDTQYF. The DNA for the CDR3 is TGTGCCAGCTCACCAGGGCTACGAACCACAGATACGCAGTATTTT.

The rearrangement uses TRBV5-5 and TRBJ2-2, with 8 positions matching TRBD1. Germline assignment: CDR1 SGHKS and CDR2 YYEKEE (reference sequence). Losses at the gene ends were 4 bases for V and 7 bases for J; bases not matched to a gene: 15. This CDR3 has 17 residues. The CDR3 spells CASSPGTGRSLNGELFF. The CDR3 coding sequence is TGTGCCAGCAGCCCCGGGACAGGTCGGAGTCTTAACGGGGAGCTGTTTTTT.

The chain combines TRBV5-1 with TRBJ2-3; D is possibly TRBD1 (5 bases). The V end was cut by 4 bases, the J end by 1 base, with 13 bases between. The germline V gene has CDR1 SGHRS and CDR2 YFSETQ. The CDR3 extends over 15 amino acids. The CDR3 loop is CASSLWTSGTDTQYF. The DNA of the CDR3 is TGCGCCAGCAGCCTATGGACATCAGGCACAGATACGCAGTATTTT.

The sample holds one count of this clone. The chain employs TRBV5-1 and TRBJ2-1, with TRBD1 matching 7 bases. V lost 0 bases to trimming and J lost 9 bases; unmatched junction nucleotides: 9. The CDR3 has 15 residues. The germline V gene has CDR1 SGHRS and CDR2 YFSETQ. The CDR3 sequence is CASSLVYRGKSEQFF. The CDR3 DNA reads as TGCGCCAGCAGCTTGGTGTACAGGGGAAAGAGTGAGCAGTTCTTC.